Presented here are 29 T cell receptor beta chains from one specimen sequenced in a study of T cell responses to AZD1222 COVID-19 vaccine. Assay used: immunoSEQ multiplex PCR; TCRdb lists only in-frame clones, some missing. Among roughly 120,000 clones listed, roughly 92% were seen once. The material sequenced was peripheral blood, taken 28 days after the second AZD1222 dose. Receptor source: an adult who received the AZD1222 COVID-19 vaccine.

The gene calls are TRBV5-4 and TRBJ2-5, with 10 positions matching TRBD2. The trim removed 3 bases at V and 5 bases at J, leaving 16 bases unmatched. The germline CDR1 and CDR2 sequences are SGHNT and YYREEE (reference sequence). The CDR3 contains 18 residues. This CDR3 is CASSSNLIAGGSIETQYF. The CDR3 DNA reads as TGTGCCAGCAGCTCGAACCTCATAGCGGGAGGATCAATTGAGACCCAGTACTTC.

This clone was recorded once. V usage is TRBV7-2 and J usage is TRBJ2-2; a possible D gene is TRBD1 (6 bases). Trimming left V 2 bases short and J 1 base short, with 11 bases between. The CDR3 runs to 16 residues. Germline CDR1 is SGHTA and CDR2 is FQGNSA. For the CDR3, the DNA is TGTGCCAGCAGCTTACTCGGGGACAAGAACACCGGGGAGCTGTTTTTT. It is translated as CASSLLGDKNTGELFF.

V and J are TRBV29-1 and TRBJ2-7; D may correspond to TRBD1 or TRBD2 (5 bases each). The CDR3 runs 12 residues. V shed 4 bases and J shed 7 bases, with 14 bases lying between them. CDR1 SQVTM and CDR2 ANQGSEA come from the germline V gene. CDR3: CSVVQGAWEQYF. DNA for the CDR3: TGCAGCGTTGTTCAGGGAGCGTGGGAGCAGTACTTC.

The chain links TRBV9 to TRBJ1-4, with 11 bases that match TRBD1. V was pared by 4 bases and J by 1 base, with 3 bases of the junction left unmatched. CDR3 length: 16 amino acids. CDR1 is SGDLS, CDR2 YYNGEE, per germline. The CDR3: CASSRGQGVTNEKLFF. CDR3 DNA sequence: TGTGCCAGCAGCCGGGGACAGGGGGTAACTAATGAAAAACTGTTTTTT.

V usage is TRBV7-2 and J usage is TRBJ1-2; no clear D. V was pared by 2 bases and J by 3 bases, with 10 bases between. The CDR3 runs to 14 residues. Per germline, CDR1 SGHTA and CDR2 FQGNSA. The CDR3 loop reads CASSLLPLDYGYTF. The CDR3 DNA reads TGTGCCAGCAGCTTACTACCTTTGGACTATGGCTACACCTTC.

This clone appeared once. The rearrangement links TRBV30 to TRBJ2-5, with D perhaps TRBD1 (6 bases). Germline V gene data show CDR1 as GTSNPN and CDR2 as SVGIG (reference sequence). The ends were cut back, 4 bases at V and 5 bases at J, with 20 bases in the middle. CDR3 length: 15 residues. The CDR3 sequence: CAWTAGQGLWETQYF. In nucleotides, the CDR3 is TGTGCCTGGACGGCCGGGCAGGGGTTATGGGAGACCCAGTACTTC.

This clone was observed a few times. The chain uses TRBV5-1 and TRBJ2-2; TRBD2 agrees at 9 bases. The J segment lost 2 bases and the V segment lost 1 base, leaving 6 bases of the junction unmatched. The germline V gene has CDR1 SGHRS and CDR2 YFSETQ. The CDR3 has 17 residues. CDR3 loop: CASSLTSGLANTGELFF. The CDR3 DNA follows: TGCGCCAGCAGCTTGACTAGCGGGCTTGCCAACACCGGGGAGCTGTTTTTT.

The chain is built from TRBV27 and TRBJ1-2; a possible D gene is TRBD1 (5 bases). Deletions cut 8 bases from V and 8 bases from J, with 18 bases between. The CDR3 is 13 amino acids. The germline gives CDR1 MNHEY, CDR2 SMNVEV (reference sequence). CDR3 nucleotide sequence: TGTGCCAGCGGGGCGGGGGGTGCGCGGGGCTACACCTTC. Residues: CASGAGGARGYTF.

The chain's CDR3 is CASSLLGTGDGYTF. CDR3 coding DNA: TGTGCCAGCAGTTTACTCGGGACAGGGGATGGCTACACCTTC. The chain links TRBV27 to TRBJ1-2, with 10 positions matching TRBD1. Germline V gives CDR1 MNHEY, CDR2 SMNVEV (reference sequence). The CDR3 covers 14 residues. The V segment lost 2 bases and the J segment 6 bases; nucleotides outside the gene matches: 3.

The chain recombines TRBV6-5 with TRBJ2-1; 9 nucleotides align to TRBD2. Germline CDR1 and CDR2: MNHEY and SVGAGI. CDR3 length equals 15 residues. J was trimmed by 4 bases and V by 4 bases; bases with no gene match: 5. The CDR3 here is CASSSSGRRYNEQFF. CDR3 DNA sequence: TGTGCCAGCAGTTCAAGCGGGAGGAGGTACAATGAGCAGTTCTTC.

In this sample, this clone turned up once. Other DNA sequences in this sample translate to the same CDR3. The chain has TRBV13 and TRBJ2-7; no clear D. V lost 2 bases and J 4 bases, leaving 3 bases between the germline ends. The CDR3 totals 11 residues. Germline V CDR1 and CDR2: PRHDT, FYEKMQ (reference sequence). The DNA of the CDR3 is TGTGCCAGCAGCTTATCTTACGAGCAGTACTTC. Translation: CASSLSYEQYF.

V is TRBV7-8 and J is TRBJ1-4, with no clear D. Germline V CDR1 and CDR2: SGHVS, FQNEAQ. Trimming removed 2 bases at V and 0 bases at J, with 13 bases between. The CDR3 sequence is 17 residues long. CDR3 bases: TGTGCCAGCAGCTTACCTGGACTGGGTTCAACTAATGAAAAACTGTTTTTT. Translating it yields CASSLPGLGSTNEKLFF.

The V call is TRBV27, the J call TRBJ1-4; D is unclear. The germline V gene has CDR1 MNHEY and CDR2 SMNVEV (reference sequence). This CDR3 is built from 14 residues. Trimming pared 2 bases from V and 3 bases from J, leaving 7 bases between. CDR3 sequence: CASSLNTANEKLFF. CDR3 bases: TGTGCCAGCAGTTTAAACACGGCTAATGAAAAACTGTTTTTT. Supplemented by reference TRBV27 and TRBJ1-4, the full variable domain reads EAQVTQNPRYLITVTGKKLTVTCSQNMNHEYMSWYRQDPGLGLRQIYYSMNVEVTDKGDVPEGYKVSRKEKRNFPLILESPSPNQTSLYFCASSLNTANEKLFFGSGTQLSVL.

This chain joins TRBV29-1 and TRBJ2-5, with TRBD1 as a possible D gene (6 bases). Per germline, CDR1 SQVTM and CDR2 ANQGSEA. The CDR3 runs 13 residues. The V gene lost 6 bases and the J gene lost 2 bases, with 13 bases spanning the gap. In DNA, the CDR3 is TGCAGCGTCTTCCCCGGACAGCAAGAGACCCAGTACTTC. This codes for CSVFPGQQETQYF.

The chain couples TRBV7-9 to TRBJ1-1; tentatively, D is TRBD1 (5 bases). This CDR3 is built from 15 residues. V shed 4 bases and J shed 4 bases, with 16 bases lying between them. Germline CDR1 SEHNR, CDR2 FQNEAQ (reference sequence). The CDR3 is CASSSASLQGTEAFF. As DNA, the CDR3 is TGTGCCAGCAGCTCGGCATCTCTGCAGGGCACTGAAGCTTTCTTT.

CDR3 sequence reads: CASSSGLNYEQYF. Written as DNA, the CDR3 is TGCGCCAGCAGCTCGGGACTTAACTACGAGCAGTACTTC. The chain carries TRBV4-1 and TRBJ2-7; D is possibly TRBD2 (6 bases). Germline CDR1 and CDR2: MGHRA and YSYEKL. Trimming removed 5 bases at V and 3 bases at J, with 11 bases between. CDR3 size: 13 residues.

This chain connects TRBV7-2 to TRBJ2-7; D gene unclear. This CDR3 has 16 residues. V lost 1 base and J lost 3, with 16 bases in between. Germline V gene data show CDR1 as SGHTA and CDR2 as FQGNSA. CDR3 in amino acids: CASSLDSNLRSYEQYF. CDR3 in DNA: TGTGCCAGCAGCTTAGACTCTAATTTACGGAGCTACGAGCAGTACTTC. The variable domain in full, with the rest retrieved from reference TRBV7-2 and TRBJ2-7, is GAGVSQSPSNKVTEKGKDVELRCDPISGHTALYWYRQSLGQGLEFLIYFQGNSAPDKSGLPSDRFSAERTGGSVSTLTIQRTQQEDSAVYLCASSLDSNLRSYEQYFGPGTRLTVT.

The J gene is TRBJ1-2, the V gene TRBV3-1 (or the pseudogene TRBV3-2); D not resolved. Per the germline V gene, CDR1 is LGHDT and CDR2 is YNNKEL (reference sequence). Deletions cut 4 bases from V and 6 bases from J, with 15 bases between. The CDR3 length is 14 residues. This chain's CDR3 is CASSPTPRGHGYTF. Written as DNA, the CDR3 is TGTGCCAGCAGCCCCACGCCCCGAGGGCATGGCTACACCTTC.

About this clone itself: A junction end diverges from the germline sequence, so it may reflect a read error. The chain recombines TRBV27 with TRBJ2-1; TRBD2 matches at 7 bases. Germline V gene lookup returns CDR1 MNHEY and CDR2 SMNVEV (reference sequence). This CDR3 is built from 16 residues. For the CDR3, the DNA is TGTGCCAGCAGTATATCTAGCGGAGGGCTCTACAATGAGCAGTTCTTC. Its translation: CASSISSGGLYNEQFF.

This clone showed up just once. The chain is built from TRBV7-8 and TRBJ2-5, with D perhaps assigned TRBD1 or TRBD2 (5 bases each). In germline, CDR1 is SGHVS, CDR2 FQNEAQ. This CDR3 contains 14 residues. V dropped 10 bases and J dropped 2 bases, with 17 bases sitting between them. The CDR3 DNA sequence: TGTGCCATAACACTCGGGACGGCTCAAGAGACCCAGTACTTC. As protein: CAITLGTAQETQYF.

The chain recombines TRBV28 with TRBJ2-3; possibly TRBD2 for D (6 bases). The germline V gene encodes CDR1 MDHEN and CDR2 SYDVKM. The CDR3 sequence is 16 residues long. V was trimmed by 6 bases and J by 2 bases, leaving 18 bases between them. The CDR3 is CASSLAGLLNTDTQYF. CDR3 bases: TGTGCCAGCAGCCTCGCGGGACTTTTAAACACAGATACGCAGTATTTT.

The chain recombines TRBV11-2 with TRBJ1-1; 9 nucleotides agree with TRBD1. CDR3 length equals 15 residues. Trimming took 1 base from V and 11 from J; bases not matched to a gene: 11. Per the germline V gene, CDR1 is SGHAT and CDR2 is FQNNGV. As DNA, the CDR3 is TGTGCCAGCAGCTTAGGGGTTGCACAGGGGGCGAGGGCTTTCTTT. This encodes CASSLGVAQGARAFF.

J is TRBJ1-6 and V is TRBV6-4; no reliable D call. V lost 7 bases and J lost 7, with 20 bases in between. This CDR3 spans 16 amino acids. Germline V gene lookup returns CDR1 MRHNA and CDR2 SNTAGT. DNA of the CDR3: TGTGCCAGCATCGAAGGGTCAGGCCACTCGAATTCACCCCTCCACTTT. It codes for CASIEGSGHSNSPLHF.

The chain is built from TRBV27 and TRBJ2-3; D perhaps matches TRBD2 (5 bases). CDR1 is MNHEY, CDR2 SMNVEV, per germline (reference sequence). The CDR3 loop spans 15 amino acids. Trimming pared 0 bases from V and 3 bases from J, leaving 10 bases between. The CDR3 DNA follows: TGTGCCAGCAGTTTATCAGTGTGGGAGACAGATACGCAGTATTTT. Translation gives CASSLSVWETDTQYF.

The chain is built from TRBV27 and TRBJ1-2; possibly TRBD1 for D (6 bases). The V and J ends lost 2 bases and 2 bases respectively, with 6 bases between them. The CDR3 runs 13 residues. Germline V gives CDR1 MNHEY, CDR2 SMNVEV (reference sequence). In nucleotides, the CDR3 is TGTGCCAGCAGTTTAACAGGGAACTATGGCTACACCTTC. Amino acid sequence: CASSLTGNYGYTF.

The CDR3 DNA reads TGTGCCAGTGGTACGGGCCCCTACGAGCAGTACTTC. It encodes CASGTGPYEQYF. The genes are TRBV6-6 and TRBJ2-7; no clear D gene. This CDR3 region has 12 residues. Germline CDR1 reads MNHNY; CDR2 reads SVGAGI (reference sequence). V was clipped by 9 bases and J by 2 bases, with 11 bases between them.

The J gene is TRBJ1-3, the V gene TRBV6-6, with 7 bases identical to TRBD1. The CDR3 covers 16 residues. Germline loops: CDR1 MNHNY, CDR2 SVGAGI (reference sequence). Germline trimming cut 4 bases from V and 2 bases from J; bases unmatched to any gene: 8. CDR3 sequence reads: CASSLTQGEAGNTIYF. The CDR3 DNA reads as TGTGCCAGCAGTTTAACGCAGGGGGAGGCTGGAAACACCATATATTTT.

V gene TRBV10-1 combines with J gene TRBJ1-5; D remains ambiguous. V was pared by 3 bases and J by 3 bases, with 9 bases between. The CDR3 is made up of 14 amino acids. Germline V gives CDR1 WNHNN, CDR2 SYGVQD (reference sequence). CDR3 amino acids: CASSDVETNQPQHF. The CDR3 DNA reads TGCGCCAGCAGTGACGTGGAAACCAATCAGCCCCAGCATTTT.

The J gene is TRBJ2-1, the V gene TRBV7-9, with TRBD1 matching 11 bases. V lost 5 bases, J lost 4 bases, and 4 bases stayed unmatched. The germline V gene has CDR1 SEHNR and CDR2 FQNEAQ (reference sequence). This CDR3 contains 15 residues. The DNA for the CDR3 is TGTGCCAGCAGCCCGGGACAGGGGGATTACAATGAGCAGTTCTTC. Translation gives CASSPGQGDYNEQFF.